The rows below give T cell receptor beta chains drawn from one sample of a study of radiotherapy plus CTLA-4 blockade in lung cancer. TCRdb keeps only in-frame clones here, not all; method: immunoSEQ multiplex PCR. The sample consists of approximately 40,000 clones, about 80% of them appearing once. This specimen was peripheral blood, taken from a patient treated with radiotherapy plus ipilimumab. The receptors stem from a human donor with non-small cell lung cancer who had stable disease on radiotherapy plus ipilimumab. Each CDR3 is given with its conserved first and last residue. The order of the fields is V gene, D gene, J gene, clone size, CDR3 protein, CDR3 DNA. D genes are given only for firm matches. Rows may omit the clone size; those that give it use once, few, many or a size class.

TRBV9	TRBD2	TRBJ2-3	-	CASSGRKGTIEDEYF	TGTGCCAGCAGCGGCCGTAAAGGGACTATTGAAGACGAGTATTTT
TRBV9	-	TRBJ1-1	-	CASSPLDSLNTEAFF	TGTGCCAGCAGCCCCCTGGACAGCTTAAACACTGAAGCTTTCTTT
TRBV28	-	TRBJ1-2	once	CASSWGGTSRGYTF	TGTGCCAGCAGTTGGGGCGGGACTAGTCGGGGCTACACCTTC
TRBV30	-	TRBJ2-7	-	CAWSVGAYEQYF	TGTGCCTGGAGTGTAGGGGCCTACGAGCAGTACTTC
TRBV19	TRBD1	TRBJ1-5	-	CASSIARTGANQPQHF	TGTGCCAGTAGTATAGCCCGGACAGGGGCCAATCAGCCCCAGCATTTT
TRBV29-1	-	TRBJ1-2	-	CSVVGGLASGYTF	TGCAGCGTTGTGGGGGGACTGGCGTCTGGCTACACCTTC
TRBV5-4	-	TRBJ1-1	-	CASSSQGPEAFF	TGTGCCAGCAGCTCCCAGGGTCCTGAAGCTTTCTTT
TRBV28	TRBD2	TRBJ2-3	-	CASPPGRAGPFTDTQYF	TGTGCCAGCCCCCCGGGCAGAGCGGGACCGTTCACAGATACGCAGTATTTT
TRBV10-3	-	TRBJ1-5	few	CAISDSGGNQPQHF	TGTGCCATCAGTGATTCGGGGGGCAATCAGCCCCAGCATTTT
TRBV27	-	TRBJ1-1	-	CASSPSGGVNTEAFF	TGTGCCAGCAGTCCCTCCGGGGGGGTGAACACTGAAGCTTTCTTT
TRBV9	-	TRBJ1-6	-	CASSVDGRPLHF	TGTGCCAGCAGCGTCGACGGTCGCCCCCTCCACTTT
TRBV7-9	-	TRBJ2-1	-	CASSFSNEQFF	TGTGCCAGCAGCTTCTCCAATGAGCAGTTCTTC
TRBV6-4	-	TRBJ1-3	-	CASSFFGRDSGNTIYF	TGTGCCAGCAGCTTCTTCGGACGGGACTCTGGAAACACCATATATTTT
TRBV10-3	TRBD2	TRBJ2-7	few	CAISGGATGHEQYF	TGTGCCATCTCCGGGGGGGCCACGGGCCACGAGCAGTACTTC
TRBV30	-	TRBJ1-2	-	CAWSVDSSQRTF	TGTGCCTGGAGTGTAGACTCCAGCCAACGCACCTTC
TRBV5-6	-	TRBJ2-2	-	CASSFVEGERTGELFF	TGTGCCAGCAGCTTCGTGGAGGGGGAAAGGACCGGGGAGCTGTTTTTT
TRBV2	-	TRBJ1-4	-	CASRPTSGGRVLAANEKLFF	TGTGCCAGCAGACCGACCTCCGGGGGAAGGGTGCTAGCGGCTAATGAAAAACTGTTTTTT
TRBV7-2	TRBD1	TRBJ1-2	-	CASRLDRGHYGYTF	TGTGCCAGCAGATTAGACAGGGGCCACTATGGCTACACCTTC
TRBV5-6	-	TRBJ2-3	-	CASSLMGGERSADTQYF	TGTGCCAGCAGCTTGATGGGGGGAGAAAGGTCCGCAGATACGCAGTATTTT
TRBV20-1	-	TRBJ1-1	-	CSALRTEAFF	TGCAGTGCTCTAAGAACTGAAGCTTTCTTT
TRBV5-1	TRBD1	TRBJ2-1	-	CASSSPTGQGYNEQFF	TGCGCCAGCAGCTCGCCCACGGGACAGGGTTACAATGAGCAGTTCTTC
TRBV5-6	TRBD1	TRBJ2-3	-	CASSRDRDTQYF	TGTGCCAGCAGTAGGGACAGGGATACGCAGTATTTT
TRBV5-1	-	TRBJ1-1	-	CASSSLLTAMNTEAFF	TGCGCCAGCAGCTCTCTTTTGACAGCTATGAACACTGAAGCTTTCTTT
TRBV27	-	TRBJ2-5	-	CASSLSPRGTQYF	TGTGCCAGCAGTTTATCCCCCCGAGGGACCCAGTACTTC
TRBV6-1	-	TRBJ1-1	-	CASSVGFEAFF	TGTGCCAGCAGTGTAGGGTTTGAAGCTTTCTTT
TRBV6-1	-	TRBJ1-1	-	CASSETRWAFF	TGTGCCAGCAGTGAAACCCGGTGGGCTTTCTTT
TRBV4-3	TRBD1	TRBJ2-7	-	CASSRWTGDSYEQYF	TGCGCCAGCAGCCGTTGGACAGGGGACTCCTACGAGCAGTACTTC
TRBV25-1	-	TRBJ1-2	-	CASSEGSNRPYGYTF	TGTGCCAGCAGTGAAGGGTCGAACAGGCCCTATGGCTACACCTTC
TRBV7-2	TRBD1	TRBJ1-3	-	CASSPWTGPGNTIYF	TGTGCCAGCAGTCCCTGGACAGGGCCCGGAAACACCATATATTTT
TRBV19	TRBD1	TRBJ2-7	-	CASSYRGPDYEQYF	TGTGCCAGTAGTTACAGGGGGCCCGATTACGAGCAGTACTTC
TRBV25-1	-	TRBJ1-2	-	CASSESGAQGYTF	TGTGCCAGCAGTGAATCCGGGGCGCAGGGCTACACCTTC
TRBV6-5	-	TRBJ1-2	-	CASRSRGVGDYGYTF	TGTGCCAGCAGGTCCAGGGGCGTAGGCGACTATGGCTACACCTTC